Following are 14 T cell receptor beta chains from one sample sequenced in a study of post-analysis software for immune sequencing data. Study-wide results and caveats: Comparison of patients with controls showed five TRBV segments more frequent in patients, TRBV5-6, TRBV5-1 and TRBV20-1 among them.

Incorporated into the TCR beta cDNA libraries were unique molecular identifiers, which served to reduce PCR and sequencing biases. TCRdb re-analysed the PCR reads in MiXCR, keeping a single row per CDR3 protein. The top ten clones hold roughly 10% of a sample with 600,000 to 750,000 distinct CDR3 sequences, 55% to 70% of them seen once. Which antigens these TCRs recognize remains unknown. The sequencing input was blood. All receptors derive from a girl aged 2 to 10 with multiple sclerosis.

The genes are TRBV7-2 and TRBJ2-1, with TRBD2 matching over 10 bases. The CDR3 loop spans 18 amino acids. The ends lost 5 bases at V and 7 bases at J; junction bases unmatched: 17. Looked up from germline, CDR1 is SGHTA and CDR2 is FQGNSA. The CDR3 loop is CASSHALAGAAVTNEQFF. In nucleotides, the CDR3 is TGTGCCAGCAGCCACGCCCTAGCGGGGGCCGCTGTCACTAATGAGCAGTTCTTC.

V is TRBV4-1 and J is TRBJ2-2; 9 nucleotides align to TRBD2. This CDR3 region has 17 residues. CDR1 MGHRA and CDR2 YSYEKL come from the germline V gene. V shed 0 bases, J shed 4 bases, and the junction held 6 bases outside the gene matches. The CDR3 nucleotides are TGCGCCAGCAGCCAAGATCGTCTAGCGGGACGCACCGGGGAGCTGTTTTTT. Its translation: CASSQDRLAGRTGELFF.

The V call is TRBV11-2, the J call TRBJ2-5; tentatively, D is TRBD1 or TRBD2 (7 bases each). The V end lost 5 bases, the J end lost 9 bases, and 22 bases lay between the germline ends. This CDR3 spans 15 amino acids. From germline, CDR1 is SGHAT and CDR2 FQNNGV. CDR3 protein: CASSPEGAPSGAQYF. DNA of the CDR3: TGTGCCAGCAGCCCGGAGGGGGCTCCCAGCGGGGCCCAGTACTTC. The full variable domain, completed using reference TRBV11-2 and TRBJ2-5, is EAGVAQSPRYKIIEKRQSVAFWCNPISGHATLYWYQQILGQGPKLLIQFQNNGVVDDSQLPKDRFSAERLKGVDSTLKIQPAKLEDSAVYLCASSPEGAPSGAQYFGPGTRLLVL.

The chain uses TRBV28 and TRBJ2-4; 10 nucleotides agree with TRBD1. The J call is uncertain, as TRBJ2-7 better fits the DNA end. There are 15 residues in the CDR3. Germline V gene data show CDR1 as MDHEN and CDR2 as SYDVKM. CDR3 sequence: CASSLGGQGIYEQYF. In DNA, the CDR3 is TGTGCCAGCAGTTTGGGGGGACAGGGGATCTACGAGCAGTACTTC.

This chain links TRBV10-2 with TRBJ2-7, with D possibly being TRBD1 or TRBD2 (5 bases each). CDR3 length: 12 amino acids. The V and J ends lost 6 bases and 7 bases respectively, with 13 bases between them. The germline CDR1 and CDR2 sequences are WSHSY and SAAADI. The CDR3 loop is CASSRDALEQYF. The CDR3 region has the DNA TGCGCCAGCAGCCGGGACGCCCTGGAGCAGTACTTC.

The CDR3 coding sequence is TGTGCCAGCAACAGGGGCGGGGGGCAAACTGAAGCTTTCTTT. This translates into CASNRGGGQTEAFF. This chain uses TRBV7-9 with TRBJ1-1; 7 bases map to TRBD1. Unmatched junction bases numbered 10, after V lost 7 bases and J lost 5 bases. CDR3 length: 14 amino acids. Germline lookup yields CDR1 SEHNR and CDR2 FQNEAQ (reference sequence).

This clonotype was observed a handful of times. The chain has TRBV9 and TRBJ2-5; no reliable D call. CDR3 size: 14 residues. Trimming shortened V by 0 bases and J by 4 bases, and 10 bases separated the two germline ends. Germline V gene sequence: CDR1 SGDLS, CDR2 YYNGEE. The CDR3 nucleotides are TGTGCCAGCAGCGTAGATGGCATTAGAGAGACCCAGTACTTC. Amino acids: CASSVDGIRETQYF.

This clonotype was counted a few times. This sequence joins TRBV7-2 and TRBJ1-2, with no clear D. V gave up 0 bases and J gave up 7 bases, with 9 bases separating them. Germline CDR1 and CDR2: SGHTA and FQGNSA. The CDR3 runs to 13 residues. DNA of the CDR3: TGTGCCAGCAGCTTAGCGCGAGGAAGTGGCTACACCTTC. It is translated as CASSLARGSGYTF.

DNA for the CDR3: TGTGCCAGTAGTGGGGTGGGTAGCGCGTCGGATACGCAGTATTTT. It codes for CASSGVGSASDTQYF. This chain joins TRBV19 and TRBJ2-3; D is possibly TRBD2 (5 bases). Trimming removed 5 bases at V and 6 bases at J, with 18 bases between. CDR1 and CDR2 (germline): LNHDA, SQIVND (reference sequence). The CDR3 has 15 residues.

The chain recombines TRBV5-1 with TRBJ2-4; TRBD1 might be the D (6 bases). The better agreement between TRBJ2-7 and the DNA end casts doubt on the J call. CDR3 length: 15 amino acids. Per germline, CDR1 SGHRS and CDR2 YFSETQ. The CDR3 nucleotides are TGCGCCAGCATCAGAGGTCCAGGGGCCTCCTACGAGCAGTACTTC. Translation: CASIRGPGASYEQYF.

In this sample, this clonotype turned up once. The J gene is TRBJ2-3, the V gene TRBV18; TRBD1 might be the D (5 bases). Germline lookup yields CDR1 KGHSH and CDR2 LQKENI. Trimming cost V 2 bases and J 2 bases, with 11 bases left between them. The CDR3 contains 15 residues. The CDR3 bases are TGTGCCAGCTCACCAATGACGACAGTCACAGATACGCAGTATTTT. Translating it yields CASSPMTTVTDTQYF.

The V and J genes are TRBV29-1 and TRBJ2-7; D unresolved. The V end lost 5 bases, the J end lost 3 bases, and 14 bases lay between the germline ends. This CDR3 spans 13 amino acids. From germline, CDR1 is SQVTM and CDR2 ANQGSEA. The CDR3 reads CSVSSSLNYEQYF. The CDR3 DNA sequence: TGCAGCGTTAGTAGTTCCCTTAACTACGAGCAGTACTTC.

With regard to this clonotype: The junction and the germline gene differ at one end; a read error may be behind it. The chain combines TRBV20-1 with TRBJ2-1; D possibly matches TRBD1 or TRBD2 (7 bases each). The CDR3 is made up of 18 amino acids. CDR1 DFQATT and CDR2 SNEGSKA come from the germline V gene (reference sequence). CDR3 sequence (DNA): TGCAGTGCAGTGCCTCTAACGGGGGGCAGGGGGTCCTACAATGTGCAGTTCTTC. It specifies CSAVPLTGGRGSYNVQFF.

This clonotype appeared a few times. This chain links TRBV5-5 with TRBJ1-2; D possibly corresponds to TRBD1 (5 bases). Germline values: CDR1 SGHKS, CDR2 YYEKEE (reference sequence). The ends were cut back, 0 bases at V and 2 bases at J, with 8 bases in the middle. The CDR3 is made up of 14 amino acids. Here the CDR3 DNA reads TGTGCCAGCAGCTTGGACGGGGGGAACTATGGCTACACCTTC. It is translated as CASSLDGGNYGYTF.